This passage covers 9 T cell receptor beta chains from one sample sequenced in a study of OX40 agonist ivuxolimab in advanced cancers. Some clones are missing from TCRdb's copy, which holds only in-frame ones; the method was immunoSEQ multiplex PCR. Found here are tens of thousands of clones, over 65% of them singletons; the top ten hold 0.55% to 0.85%. The source was CD4+ or CD8+ T cells sorted from blood, collected in a trial of the OX40 agonist ivuxolimab. These receptor sequences come from an adult with an advanced solid tumor such as melanoma, head and neck, liver or kidney cancer.

In its sample, this clone was seen a few times. The chain employs TRBV6-6 and TRBJ2-3; D might be TRBD2 (5 bases). The CDR3 consists of 14 residues. V lost 9 bases and J 4 bases, leaving 17 bases between the germline ends. CDR1 and CDR2 (germline): MNHNY, SVGAGI (reference sequence). CDR3 coding DNA: TGTGCCAGTTCTCCCCTGGACTCGTCAGATACGCAGTATTTT. Translated: CASSPLDSSDTQYF.

This sequence joins TRBV7-2 and TRBJ1-3; no reliable D call. This CDR3 contains 16 residues. Germline V gene lookup returns CDR1 SGHTA and CDR2 FQGNSA. The V and J ends lost 1 base and 2 bases respectively, with 12 bases between them. The CDR3 region has the DNA TGTGCCAGCAGCTTAGTACAGCTTTCCCCTGGAAACACCATATATTTT. Amino acids: CASSLVQLSPGNTIYF. Together with reference TRBV7-2 and TRBJ1-3, the CDR3 gives the full variable domain: GAGVSQSPSNKVTEKGKDVELRCDPISGHTALYWYRQSLGQGLEFLIYFQGNSAPDKSGLPSDRFSAERTGGSVSTLTIQRTQQEDSAVYLCASSLVQLSPGNTIYFGEGSWLTVV.

This rearrangement joins TRBV7-2 to TRBJ2-5, with a weak D call TRBD1 (5 bases). This CDR3 spans 13 amino acids. V lost 5 bases, J lost 7 bases, and 14 bases lay in between. Germline assignment: CDR1 SGHTA and CDR2 FQGNSA. The CDR3 sequence is CASSLDNQGTQYF. DNA for the CDR3: TGTGCCAGCAGCCTGGACAATCAGGGGACCCAGTACTTC.

V and J are TRBV14 and TRBJ1-1, with D unclear. V was pared by 1 base and J by 0 bases, with 6 bases between. Per the germline V gene, CDR1 is SGHDN and CDR2 is FVKESK. This CDR3 has 14 residues. As DNA, the CDR3 is TGTGCCAGCAGCCAAGTCCCCGTGAACACTGAAGCTTTCTTT. It specifies CASSQVPVNTEAFF.

CDR3 region: CASSTATAYYNEQFF. In DNA, the CDR3 is TGTGCCAGCTCAACCGCGACAGCGTACTACAATGAGCAGTTCTTC. The V and J genes are TRBV18 and TRBJ2-1, with D maybe TRBD1 (5 bases). The CDR3 runs to 15 residues. Germline V lookup: CDR1 KGHSH, CDR2 LQKENI. Between the trimmed V and J ends, which lost 5 bases and 3 bases, there was a span of 14 bases. Full variable domain (outside the CDR3, taken from reference TRBV18 and TRBJ2-1): NAGVMQNPRHLVRRRGQEARLRCSPMKGHSHVYWYRQLPEEGLKFMVYLQKENIIDESGMPKERFSAEFPKEGPSILRIQQVVRGDSAAYFCASSTATAYYNEQFFGPGTRLTVL.

The CDR3 sequence: CASSVGTGLNSPLHF. CDR3 coding DNA: TGTGCCAGCAGCGTTGGGACAGGCTTAAATTCACCCCTCCACTTT. V gene TRBV7-3 combines with J gene TRBJ1-6; TRBD1 matches 8 bases. Germline V gene lookup returns CDR1 SGHTA and CDR2 FQGTGA. CDR3 length equals 15 residues. Trimming at V came to 5 bases and at J to 7 bases, leaving 7 bases not matched to a gene.

This chain connects TRBV11-2 to TRBJ2-7; D unclear. The CDR3 runs to 13 residues. Deletions cut 6 bases from V and 3 bases from J, with 12 bases between. CDR1 SGHAT and CDR2 FQNNGV come from the germline V gene. CDR3 sequence: CASRDDGVYEQYF. CDR3 nucleotide sequence: TGTGCCAGCAGAGATGACGGAGTCTACGAGCAGTACTTC.

V usage is TRBV5-1 and J usage is TRBJ1-5; possible D gene TRBD1, 6 bases. CDR3 length: 14 amino acids. Trimming removed 3 bases from V and 4 bases from J, with 11 bases in between. Per germline, CDR1 SGHRS and CDR2 YFSETQ. The CDR3 sequence is CASSSGTPNQPQHF. The CDR3 DNA sequence: TGCGCCAGCAGCTCCGGGACACCTAATCAGCCCCAGCATTTT.

V is TRBV10-3 and J is TRBJ1-1; possible D gene TRBD1, 5 bases. This CDR3 has 16 residues. From germline, CDR1 is ENHRY and CDR2 SYGVKD. V lost 2 bases, J lost 3 bases, and 16 bases lay in between. Here the CDR3 reads CAISEPDRSGDTEAFF. In DNA form, the CDR3 reads TGTGCCATCAGTGAGCCGGACCGCTCGGGGGACACTGAAGCTTTCTTT.